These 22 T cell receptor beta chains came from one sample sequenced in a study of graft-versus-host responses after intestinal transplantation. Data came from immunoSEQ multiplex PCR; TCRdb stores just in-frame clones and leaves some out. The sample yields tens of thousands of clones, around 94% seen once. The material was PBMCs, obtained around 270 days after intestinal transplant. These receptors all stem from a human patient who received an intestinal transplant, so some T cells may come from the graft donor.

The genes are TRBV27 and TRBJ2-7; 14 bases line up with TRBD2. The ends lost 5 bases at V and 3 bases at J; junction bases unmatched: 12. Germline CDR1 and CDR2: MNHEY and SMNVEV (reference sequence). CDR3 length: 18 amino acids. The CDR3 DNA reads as TGTGCCAGCAGTATCGTTCCGGGACTAGCGGGAGTATACTACGAGCAGTACTTC. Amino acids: CASSIVPGLAGVYYEQYF.

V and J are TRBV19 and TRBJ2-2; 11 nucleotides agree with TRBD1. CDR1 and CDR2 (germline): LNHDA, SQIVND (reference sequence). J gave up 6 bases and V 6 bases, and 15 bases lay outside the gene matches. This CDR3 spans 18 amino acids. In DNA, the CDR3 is TGTGCCAGTAGGGCCTGGACAGGGGGCGTTAAAATGGCCGGGGAGCTGTTTTTT. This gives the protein CASRAWTGGVKMAGELFF. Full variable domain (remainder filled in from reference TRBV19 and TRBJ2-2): DGGITQSPKYLFRKEGQNVTLSCEQNLNHDAMYWYRQDPGQGLRLIYYSQIVNDFQKGDIAEGYSVSREKKESFPLTVTSAQKNPTAFYLCASRAWTGGVKMAGELFFGEGSRLTVL.

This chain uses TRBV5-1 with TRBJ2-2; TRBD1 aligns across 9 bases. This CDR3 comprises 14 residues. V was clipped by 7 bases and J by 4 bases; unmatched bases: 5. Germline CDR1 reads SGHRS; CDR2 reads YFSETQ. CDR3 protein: CASVLDRGTGELFF. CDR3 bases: TGCGCCAGCGTCCTGGACAGGGGCACCGGGGAGCTGTTTTTT.

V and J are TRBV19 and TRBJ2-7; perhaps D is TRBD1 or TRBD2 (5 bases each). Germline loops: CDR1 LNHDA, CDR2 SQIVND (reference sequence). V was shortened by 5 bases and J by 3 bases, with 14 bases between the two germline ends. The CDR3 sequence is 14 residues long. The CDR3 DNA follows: TGTGCCAGTAGTGATGGGGACCGGCACTACGAGCAGTACTTC. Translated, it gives CASSDGDRHYEQYF.

The CDR3 sequence: CASSLDLNDREQETQYF. CDR3 nucleotides: TGCGCCAGCAGCTTGGACTTAAACGACAGGGAGCAGGAGACCCAGTACTTC. The V and J genes are TRBV5-1 and TRBJ2-5, with 7 bases that match TRBD1. The V segment lost 0 bases and the J segment 5 bases; nucleotides outside the gene matches: 13. This CDR3 spans 17 amino acids. Germline CDR1 and CDR2: SGHRS and YFSETQ.

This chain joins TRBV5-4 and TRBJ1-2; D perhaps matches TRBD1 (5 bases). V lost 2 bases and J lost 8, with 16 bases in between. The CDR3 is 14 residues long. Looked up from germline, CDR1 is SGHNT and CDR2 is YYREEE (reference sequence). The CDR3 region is CASSLSGTAKGYTF. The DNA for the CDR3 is TGTGCCAGCAGCTTATCCGGGACCGCCAAGGGCTACACCTTC. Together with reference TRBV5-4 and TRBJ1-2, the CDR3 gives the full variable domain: ETGVTQSPTHLIKTRGQQVTLRCSSQSGHNTVSWYQQALGQGPQFIFQYYREEENGRGNFPPRFSGLQFPNYSSELNVNALELDDSALYLCASSLSGTAKGYTFGSGTRLTVV.

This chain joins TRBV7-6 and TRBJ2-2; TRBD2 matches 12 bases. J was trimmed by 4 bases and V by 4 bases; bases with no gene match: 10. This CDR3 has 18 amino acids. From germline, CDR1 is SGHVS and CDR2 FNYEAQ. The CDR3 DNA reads TGTGCCAGCAGCTGGGGACTAGCGGGCCCTCGGGGCACCGGGGAGCTGTTTTTT. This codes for CASSWGLAGPRGTGELFF. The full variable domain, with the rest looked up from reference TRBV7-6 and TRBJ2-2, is GAGVSQSPRYKVTKRGQDVALRCDPISGHVSLYWYRQALGQGPEFLTYFNYEAQQDKSGLPNDRFSAERPEGSISTLTIQRTEQRDSAMYRCASSWGLAGPRGTGELFFGEGSRLTVL.

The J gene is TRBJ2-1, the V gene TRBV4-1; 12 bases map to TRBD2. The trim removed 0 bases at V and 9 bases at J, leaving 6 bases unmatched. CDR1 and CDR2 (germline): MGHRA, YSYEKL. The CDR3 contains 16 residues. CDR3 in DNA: TGCGCCAGCAGCCAAGAGAGGACTAGCGGGAAAGGTGAGCAGTTCTTC. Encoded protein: CASSQERTSGKGEQFF.

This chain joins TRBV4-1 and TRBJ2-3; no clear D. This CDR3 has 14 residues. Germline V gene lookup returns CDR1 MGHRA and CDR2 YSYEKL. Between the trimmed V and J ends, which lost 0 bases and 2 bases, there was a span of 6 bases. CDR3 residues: CASSQDWDTDTQYF. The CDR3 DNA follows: TGCGCCAGCAGCCAAGATTGGGACACAGATACGCAGTATTTT.

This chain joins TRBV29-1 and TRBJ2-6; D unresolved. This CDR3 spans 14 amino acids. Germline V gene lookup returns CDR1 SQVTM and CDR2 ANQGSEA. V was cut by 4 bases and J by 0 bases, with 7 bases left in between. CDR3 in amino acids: CSVGGVSGANVLTF. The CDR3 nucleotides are TGCAGCGTTGGAGGAGTCTCTGGGGCCAACGTCCTGACTTTC.

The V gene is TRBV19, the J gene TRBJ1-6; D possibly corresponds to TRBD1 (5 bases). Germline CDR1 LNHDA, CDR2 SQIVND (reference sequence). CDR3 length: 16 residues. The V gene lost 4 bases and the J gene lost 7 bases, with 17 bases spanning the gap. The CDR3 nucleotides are TGTGCCAGTAGTAGTAGCTCGGGGGGATCGAATTCACCCCTCCACTTT. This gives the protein CASSSSSGGSNSPLHF. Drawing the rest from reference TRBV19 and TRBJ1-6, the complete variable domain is DGGITQSPKYLFRKEGQNVTLSCEQNLNHDAMYWYRQDPGQGLRLIYYSQIVNDFQKGDIAEGYSVSREKKESFPLTVTSAQKNPTAFYLCASSSSSGGSNSPLHFGNGTRLTVT.

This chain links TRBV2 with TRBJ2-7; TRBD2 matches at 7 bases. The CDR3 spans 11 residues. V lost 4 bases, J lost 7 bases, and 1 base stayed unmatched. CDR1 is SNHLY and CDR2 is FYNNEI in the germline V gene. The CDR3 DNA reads TGTGCCAGCAGTGGACTAGCTGAGCAGTACTTC. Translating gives CASSGLAEQYF. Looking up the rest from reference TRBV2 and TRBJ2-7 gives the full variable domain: EPEVTQTPSHQVTQMGQEVILRCVPISNHLYFYWYRQILGQKVEFLVSFYNNEISEKSEIFDDQFSVERPDGSNFTLKIRSTKLEDSAMYFCASSGLAEQYFGPGTRLTVT.

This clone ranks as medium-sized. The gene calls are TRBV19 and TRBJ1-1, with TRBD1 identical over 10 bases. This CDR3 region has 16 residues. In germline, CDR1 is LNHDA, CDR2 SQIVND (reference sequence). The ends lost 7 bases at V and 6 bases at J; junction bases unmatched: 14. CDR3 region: CASTHGRTGGMPEAFF. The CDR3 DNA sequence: TGTGCCAGTACTCACGGGCGGACAGGGGGTATGCCTGAAGCTTTCTTT.

The CDR3 sequence is CASSISRPGSMDTSNQPQHF. DNA of the CDR3: TGTGCCAGCAGTATCTCCCGGCCGGGGTCGATGGATACTAGCAATCAGCCCCAGCATTTT. The genes are TRBV27 and TRBJ1-5; D is ambiguous. Germline lookup yields CDR1 MNHEY and CDR2 SMNVEV (reference sequence). V dropped 5 bases and J dropped 0 bases, with 26 bases sitting between them. The CDR3 spans 20 residues.

CDR3 in amino acids: CASSWGTGGLSNQPQHF. CDR3 nucleotide sequence: TGTGCCAGCAGCTGGGGGACAGGGGGCCTGAGCAATCAGCCCCAGCATTTT. The chain is built from TRBV7-9 and TRBJ1-5; 12 nucleotides line up with TRBD1. The CDR3 loop spans 17 amino acids. The ends lost 4 bases at V and 1 base at J; junction bases unmatched: 5. Germline V gene data show CDR1 as SEHNR and CDR2 as FQNEAQ (reference sequence).

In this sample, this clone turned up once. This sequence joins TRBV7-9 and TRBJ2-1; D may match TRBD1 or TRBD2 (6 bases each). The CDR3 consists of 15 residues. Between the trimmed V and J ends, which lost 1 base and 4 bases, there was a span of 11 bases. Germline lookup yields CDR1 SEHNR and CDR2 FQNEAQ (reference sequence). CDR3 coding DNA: TGTGCCAGCAGCTTAGAGGGGGGCGTATACAATGAGCAGTTCTTC. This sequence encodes CASSLEGGVYNEQFF. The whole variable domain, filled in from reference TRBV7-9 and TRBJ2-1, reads DTGVSQNPRHKITKRGQNVTFRCDPISEHNRLYWYRQTLGQGPEFLTYFQNEAQLEKSRLLSDRFSAERPKGSFSTLEIQRTEQGDSAMYLCASSLEGGVYNEQFFGPGTRLTVL.

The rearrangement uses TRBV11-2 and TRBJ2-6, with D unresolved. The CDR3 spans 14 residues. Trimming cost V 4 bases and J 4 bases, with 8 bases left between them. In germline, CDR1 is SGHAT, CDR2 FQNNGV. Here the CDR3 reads CASSSPRGANVLTF. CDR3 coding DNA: TGTGCCAGCAGCTCCCCAAGGGGGGCCAACGTCCTGACTTTC.

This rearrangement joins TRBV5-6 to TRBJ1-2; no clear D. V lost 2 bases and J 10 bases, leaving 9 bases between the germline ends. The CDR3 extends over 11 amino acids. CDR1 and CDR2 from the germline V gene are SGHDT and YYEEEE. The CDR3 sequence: CASSLGPLYTF. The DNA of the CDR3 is TGTGCCAGCAGCTTAGGACCGCTCTACACCTTC.

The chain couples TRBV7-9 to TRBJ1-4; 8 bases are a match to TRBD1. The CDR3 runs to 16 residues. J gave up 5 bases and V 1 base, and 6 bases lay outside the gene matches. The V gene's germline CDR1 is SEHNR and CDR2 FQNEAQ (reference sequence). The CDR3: CASSLGQGTGNEKLFF. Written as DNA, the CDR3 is TGTGCCAGCAGCTTAGGGCAAGGGACAGGAAATGAAAAACTGTTTTTT. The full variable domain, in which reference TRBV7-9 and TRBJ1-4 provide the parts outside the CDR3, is DTGVSQNPRHKITKRGQNVTFRCDPISEHNRLYWYRQTLGQGPEFLTYFQNEAQLEKSRLLSDRFSAERPKGSFSTLEIQRTEQGDSAMYLCASSLGQGTGNEKLFFGSGTQLSVL.

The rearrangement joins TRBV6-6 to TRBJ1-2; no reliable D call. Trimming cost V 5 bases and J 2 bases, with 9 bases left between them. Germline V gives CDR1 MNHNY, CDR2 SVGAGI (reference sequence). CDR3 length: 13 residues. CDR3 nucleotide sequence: TGTGCCAGCAGTCCAAGGGCAAACTATGGCTACACCTTC. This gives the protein CASSPRANYGYTF.

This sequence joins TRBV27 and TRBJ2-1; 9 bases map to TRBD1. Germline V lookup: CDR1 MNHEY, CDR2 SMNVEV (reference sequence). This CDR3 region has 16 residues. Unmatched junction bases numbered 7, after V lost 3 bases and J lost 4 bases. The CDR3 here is CASSLAGQGWYNEQFF. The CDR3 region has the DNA TGTGCCAGCAGTTTGGCGGGACAGGGATGGTACAATGAGCAGTTCTTC.

The CDR3 is CASSPRTGGNEKLFF. DNA for the CDR3: TGTGCCAGCAGTCCAAGGACAGGGGGGAATGAAAAACTGTTTTTT. The genes are TRBV6-6 and TRBJ1-4, with 10 bases matching TRBD1. Trimming removed 5 bases from V and 5 bases from J; junction bases left unmatched: 5. The CDR3 sequence is 15 residues long. CDR1 and CDR2 from the germline V gene are MNHNY and SVGAGI (reference sequence).